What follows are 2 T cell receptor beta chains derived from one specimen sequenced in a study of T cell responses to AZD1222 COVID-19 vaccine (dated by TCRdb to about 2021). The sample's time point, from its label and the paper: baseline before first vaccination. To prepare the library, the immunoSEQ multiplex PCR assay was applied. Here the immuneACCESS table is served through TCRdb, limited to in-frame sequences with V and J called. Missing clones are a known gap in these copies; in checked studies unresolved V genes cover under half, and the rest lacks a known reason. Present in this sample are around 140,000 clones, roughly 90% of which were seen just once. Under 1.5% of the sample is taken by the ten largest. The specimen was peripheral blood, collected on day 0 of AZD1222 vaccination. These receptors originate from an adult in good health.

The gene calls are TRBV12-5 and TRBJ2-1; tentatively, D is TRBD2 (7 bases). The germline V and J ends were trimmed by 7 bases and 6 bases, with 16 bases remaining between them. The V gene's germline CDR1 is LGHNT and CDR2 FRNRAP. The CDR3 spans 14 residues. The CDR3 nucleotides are TGTGCTAGTGCCATAGGGGGGGGTCGCAATGAGCAGTTCTTC. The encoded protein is CASAIGGGRNEQFF. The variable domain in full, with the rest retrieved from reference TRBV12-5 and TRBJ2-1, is DARVTQTPRHKVTEMGQEVTMRCQPILGHNTVFWYRQTMMQGLELLAYFRNRAPLDDSGMPKDRFSAEMPDATLATLKIQPSEPRDSAVYFCASAIGGGRNEQFFGPGTRLTVL.

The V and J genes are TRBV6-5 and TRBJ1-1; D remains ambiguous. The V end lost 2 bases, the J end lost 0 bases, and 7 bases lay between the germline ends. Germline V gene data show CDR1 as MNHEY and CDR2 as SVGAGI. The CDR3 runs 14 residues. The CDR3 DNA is TGTGCCAGCAGTTACCAACGGTTGAACACTGAAGCTTTCTTT. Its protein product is CASSYQRLNTEAFF.